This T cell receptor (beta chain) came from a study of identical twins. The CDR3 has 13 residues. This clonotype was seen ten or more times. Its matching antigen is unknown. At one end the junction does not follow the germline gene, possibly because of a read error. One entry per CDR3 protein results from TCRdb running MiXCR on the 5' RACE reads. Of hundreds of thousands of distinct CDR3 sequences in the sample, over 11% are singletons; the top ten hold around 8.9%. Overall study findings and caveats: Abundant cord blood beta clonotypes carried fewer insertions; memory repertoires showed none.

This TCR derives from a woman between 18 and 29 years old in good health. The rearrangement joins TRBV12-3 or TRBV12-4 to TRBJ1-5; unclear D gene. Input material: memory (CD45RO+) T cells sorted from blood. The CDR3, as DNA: TGCGCCAGCAGCTTGGGCGGCGGTCAGCCCCAGCATTTT. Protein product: CASSLGGGQPQHF.